The rows below give T cell receptor beta chains drawn from one sample of a study of blood T cell repertoires in COVID-19. Produced via immunoSEQ multiplex PCR; TCRdb's table is partial and in-frame only. The sample lists roughly 30,000 clones, roughly 89% occurring once. Sequenced: peripheral blood. The receptors were gathered from a human donor with acute or convalescent COVID-19. The donor label of this sample is uncertain. Both conserved end residues are part of each CDR3. A clone size is listed for some rows: how often the clone was seen (once, few, many), or a class if it is expanded.

clone_size | v_call | cdr3_length | cdr3_aa
- | TRBV5-1 | 17 | CASSLGDREKSGNTIYF
- | TRBV7-9 | 15 | CASREGGGSDQPQHF
- | TRBV7-2 | 20 | CASSLAARLAGDPTTDTQYF
once | TRBV7-9 | 15 | CASSLSTGAVTEAFF
- | TRBV13 | 18 | CASSLGLRGGSEGYGYTF
- | TRBV24-1 | 16 | CATSDPRSPYQETQYF
- | TRBV6-2/TRBV6-3 | 13 | CASSFIAQRGYTF
- | TRBV20-1 | 14 | CSASVSRDFYEQYF
- | TRBV7-6 | 15 | CASSLARKSTDTQYF
- | TRBV29-1 | 12 | CSVPTGQRTQYF
- | TRBV20-1 | 11 | CSASKHYEQYF
few | TRBV19 | 18 | CASSTSLWTGDLGYGYTF
- | TRBV28 | 12 | CASSPQGALQYF
- | TRBV6-2/TRBV6-3 | 15 | CASSYSGLPPDTQYF
- | TRBV2 | 15 | CASSKDRDSTGELFF
- | TRBV5-4 | 13 | CASSRDRGNEQFF
once | TRBV9 | 17 | CASSVIPSASRYNEQFF
- | TRBV6-6 | 15 | CASRGTPDSNQPQHF
- | TRBV19 | 13 | CARGKEAKNIQYF
- | TRBV7-6 | 17 | CASSLLAGLVGTDTQYF
- | TRBV18 | 14 | CASTISSYNSPLHF
- | TRBV5-1 | 15 | CASSLGGGRTDTQYF
- | TRBV10-2 | 15 | CASRMTGATNEKLFF
- | TRBV6-5 | 15 | CASKLVTGARNTIYF
- | TRBV18 | 17 | CASSPPEGGGSNQPQHF
- | TRBV28 | 14 | CASSPGTAGNTIYF
- | TRBV18 | 13 | CASSPWGGREAFF
- | TRBV28 | 16 | CASSLGPGDYADTQYF
- | TRBV3-1/TRBV3-2 | 14 | CASSRQGYGQPQHF
- | TRBV11-3 | 15 | CASSLGATGNNEQFF
- | TRBV3-1/TRBV3-2 | 15 | CASRDTGGMTDTQYF
- | TRBV18 | 14 | CASSPGQGGGIQYF
- | TRBV24-1 | 16 | CATGPGDVSGANVLTF
- | TRBV7-2 | 14 | CASSLEMVRETQYF
- | TRBV5-1 | 16 | CASSVGQTTHTDTQYF
- | TRBV19 | 14 | CASAGLAYTDTQYF
few | TRBV10-1 | 15 | CASSESTGIGTRYTF
few | TRBV2 | 13 | CASSERQAYGYTF
- | TRBV24-1 | 15 | CATSPIAGGPTEQFF
- | TRBV5-1 | 15 | CASSPTGDPNYGYTF
- | TRBV6-5 | 14 | CASSSSGGRDEQFF
- | TRBV6-5 | 14 | CASTGGAANQPQHF
- | TRBV5-4 | 15 | CASSLVGGRVETQYF
- | TRBV19 | 16 | CASSSARLTGRETQYF
- | TRBV5-1 | 15 | CASSAQGNSNQPQHF
- | TRBV9 | 13 | CASRTAKNSPLHF
- | TRBV19 | 16 | CACKGPGTGRGTEAFF
- | TRBV18 | 15 | CASSLTSGVNEKLFF
- | TRBV5-1 | 14 | CASSLGAGGTEAFF
- | TRBV2 | 16 | CASSRRGSGGTDTQYF
- | TRBV10-3 | 14 | CAISVTGYTGELFF
- | TRBV3-1/TRBV3-2 | 14 | CASSQGGGRASQFF
- | TRBV5-1 | 15 | CASSLDMGRTYEQYF
- | TRBV2 | 14 | CASGETQGSSPLHF
- | TRBV15 | 16 | CATSGGSGPRYSPLHF
- | TRBV16 | 15 | CASSQQTVTNQPQHF
once | TRBV7-2 | 17 | CASSSSSGSGGANEQFF